The 23 T cell receptor beta chains in this list originate from one sample, sequenced in a study of blood T cell repertoires in COVID-19. Libraries were prepared by immunoSEQ multiplex PCR; TCRdb keeps only in-frame clonotypes and omits some of them. This table holds some 130,000 clones, over 75% found once. Specimen: peripheral blood. These receptors came from an elderly man with acute or convalescent COVID-19.

This chain joins TRBV18 and TRBJ1-4; 11 bases are a match to TRBD1. Trimming at V came to 0 bases and at J to 0 bases, leaving 6 bases not matched to a gene. The germline CDR1 and CDR2 sequences are KGHSH and LQKENI. This CDR3 spans 19 amino acids. The DNA of the CDR3 is TGTGCCAGCTCACCACCGAACTCGGGACAGGGGGCAACTAATGAAAAACTGTTTTTT. The encoded protein is CASSPPNSGQGATNEKLFF.

The CDR3 coding sequence is TGTGCCAGCAGCTTACCAGGGGATGAGCAGTTCTTC. As protein: CASSLPGDEQFF. J is TRBJ2-1 and V is TRBV7-9, with D maybe TRBD1 (6 bases). In germline, CDR1 is SEHNR, CDR2 FQNEAQ (reference sequence). The CDR3 totals 12 residues. Trimming left V 2 bases short and J 8 bases short, with 7 bases between.

The rearrangement joins TRBV2 to TRBJ2-2; tentative D call: TRBD1 (6 bases). The CDR3 spans 14 residues. Trimming took 5 bases from V and 7 from J, leaving 14 bases between them. Germline CDR1 is SNHLY and CDR2 is FYNNEI. CDR3 residues: CASSSTGRGGELFF. The CDR3 coding sequence is TGTGCCAGCAGTTCTACAGGGAGAGGCGGGGAGCTGTTTTTT.

In this sample, this clone turned up a few times. The chain carries TRBV7-9 and TRBJ2-7; TRBD1 aligns across 10 bases. Trimming removed 5 bases from V and 7 bases from J; junction bases left unmatched: 8. The CDR3 is 14 amino acids. Germline V gives CDR1 SEHNR, CDR2 FQNEAQ (reference sequence). The CDR3 spells CASSPWTGGWEQYF. The CDR3 DNA follows: TGTGCCAGCAGCCCTTGGACAGGGGGATGGGAGCAGTACTTC.

This sequence joins TRBV9 and TRBJ2-1; no firm D call. The length of the CDR3 is 16 residues. V lost 0 bases and J lost 4, with 14 bases in between. Germline assignment: CDR1 SGDLS and CDR2 YYNGEE. The CDR3 nucleotides read TGTGCCAGCAGCGTAGCTGAAGCTATACGATACAATGAGCAGTTCTTC. This sequence encodes CASSVAEAIRYNEQFF.

This chain joins TRBV6-2 or TRBV6-3 and TRBJ1-5, with D possibly being TRBD1 (5 bases). CDR1 and CDR2 (germline): MNHEY, SVGEGT. Trimming took 4 bases from V and 6 from J, leaving 13 bases between them. CDR3 length: 14 amino acids. In DNA, the CDR3 is TGTGCCAGCAGTTTTCACCAGGGTGGTCAGCCCCAGCATTTT. The encoded protein is CASSFHQGGQPQHF.

The chain couples TRBV19 to TRBJ1-2; 7 bases agree with TRBD1. Germline CDR1 reads LNHDA; CDR2 reads SQIVND (reference sequence). This CDR3 comprises 15 residues. The trim removed 0 bases at V and 8 bases at J, leaving 9 bases unmatched. CDR3: CASSIEGQPRVGYTF. The CDR3 DNA reads as TGTGCCAGTAGTATAGAGGGACAGCCTCGGGTGGGCTACACCTTC. Looking up the rest from reference TRBV19 and TRBJ1-2 gives the full variable domain: DGGITQSPKYLFRKEGQNVTLSCEQNLNHDAMYWYRQDPGQGLRLIYYSQIVNDFQKGDIAEGYSVSREKKESFPLTVTSAQKNPTAFYLCASSIEGQPRVGYTFGSGTRLTVV.

The gene calls are TRBV2 and TRBJ2-5; possible D gene TRBD1, 6 bases. Between the trimmed V and J ends, which lost 3 bases and 6 bases, there was a span of 11 bases. The germline gives CDR1 SNHLY, CDR2 FYNNEI. The CDR3 has 13 amino acids. The CDR3 nucleotides read TGTGCCAGCAGTGATCCCAGGGGACAGACCCAGTACTTC. Translated: CASSDPRGQTQYF. The full variable domain, with the rest looked up from reference TRBV2 and TRBJ2-5, is EPEVTQTPSHQVTQMGQEVILRCVPISNHLYFYWYRQILGQKVEFLVSFYNNEISEKSEIFDDQFSVERPDGSNFTLKIRSTKLEDSAMYFCASSDPRGQTQYFGPGTRLLVL.

The chain carries TRBV11-2 and TRBJ1-4; no clear D. V was cut by 0 bases and J by 8 bases, with 19 bases left in between. The CDR3 spans 17 residues. Germline V lookup: CDR1 SGHAT, CDR2 FQNNGV. The CDR3 reads CASSLEVAGGPREKLFF. CDR3 nucleotides: TGTGCCAGCAGCTTAGAAGTGGCGGGAGGTCCTAGGGAAAAACTGTTTTTT.

The chain links TRBV19 to TRBJ1-5; 8 nucleotides line up with TRBD1. V was pared by 7 bases and J by 3 bases, with 11 bases of the junction left unmatched. The CDR3 is made up of 16 amino acids. Germline loops: CDR1 LNHDA, CDR2 SQIVND (reference sequence). The CDR3 is CASTSSQGQVNQPQHF. CDR3 in DNA: TGTGCCAGTACTTCATCCCAGGGACAGGTCAATCAGCCCCAGCATTTT.

The J gene is TRBJ2-7, the V gene TRBV4-1; a weak D match, TRBD2 (5 bases). V gave up 3 bases and J gave up 1 base, with 7 bases separating them. CDR1 MGHRA and CDR2 YSYEKL come from the germline V gene. The CDR3 is 13 residues long. CDR3 amino acids: CASSQGSSYEQYF. In DNA form, the CDR3 reads TGCGCCAGCAGCCAGGGGAGTTCCTACGAGCAGTACTTC.

V is TRBV19 and J is TRBJ1-4; D unclear. Trimming took 5 bases from V and 7 from J, leaving 14 bases between them. CDR1 and CDR2 from the germline V gene are LNHDA and SQIVND (reference sequence). The CDR3 has 14 amino acids. DNA for the CDR3: TGTGCCAGTAGTGGAGACCTGCGGGGTGAAAAACTGTTTTTT. It yields the protein CASSGDLRGEKLFF.

The rearrangement uses TRBV7-9 and TRBJ2-5; 15 bases line up with TRBD2. There are 17 residues in the CDR3. Germline CDR1 reads SEHNR; CDR2 reads FQNEAQ (reference sequence). J lost 2 bases, V lost 5 bases, and 6 bases had no gene match. CDR3 DNA sequence: TGTGCCAGCAGCCCCGGGACTAGCGGGGGGAAACAAGAGACCCAGTACTTC. Amino acids: CASSPGTSGGKQETQYF.

The CDR3 bases are TGCAGTGCTAGTAGGGGGACAGCCGGCTCTGGAAACACCATATATTTT. This translates into CSASRGTAGSGNTIYF. The chain employs TRBV20-1 and TRBJ1-3; the match to TRBD1 covers 7 bases. CDR1 DFQATT and CDR2 SNEGSKA come from the germline V gene (reference sequence). The CDR3 is 16 residues long. Trimming cost V 3 bases and J 0 bases; bases outside gene matches: 8.

This rearrangement joins TRBV19 to TRBJ1-6, with 7 bases aligning to TRBD1. V trimming: 3 bases; J trimming: 9 bases; junction bases outside the gene matches: 8. The CDR3 extends over 15 amino acids. CDR1 is LNHDA, CDR2 SQIVND, per germline (reference sequence). This chain's CDR3 is CASSMGQHPGSPLHF. The CDR3 nucleotides read TGTGCCAGTAGTATGGGACAGCATCCGGGTTCACCCCTCCACTTT. Full variable domain (missing parts from reference TRBV19 and TRBJ1-6): DGGITQSPKYLFRKEGQNVTLSCEQNLNHDAMYWYRQDPGQGLRLIYYSQIVNDFQKGDIAEGYSVSREKKESFPLTVTSAQKNPTAFYLCASSMGQHPGSPLHFGNGTRLTVT.

The V call is TRBV18, the J call TRBJ1-1, with D unresolved. The CDR3 is made up of 17 amino acids. V lost 3 bases and J lost 2, with 19 bases in between. In germline, CDR1 is KGHSH, CDR2 LQKENI. Here the CDR3 reads CASSPAFGVHTNTEAFF. Here the CDR3 DNA reads TGTGCCAGCTCACCCGCATTCGGGGTTCACACAAACACTGAAGCTTTCTTT. Complete variable domain (other parts from reference TRBV18 and TRBJ1-1): NAGVMQNPRHLVRRRGQEARLRCSPMKGHSHVYWYRQLPEEGLKFMVYLQKENIIDESGMPKERFSAEFPKEGPSILRIQQVVRGDSAAYFCASSPAFGVHTNTEAFFGQGTRLTVV.

J is TRBJ1-1 and V is TRBV6-2 or TRBV6-3, with 7 positions matching TRBD1. The CDR3 sequence is 11 residues long. The V and J ends lost 2 bases and 11 bases, in that order; junction bases with no gene match: 2. Germline V lookup: CDR1 MNHEY, CDR2 SVGEGT. The CDR3 nucleotides are TGTGCCAGCAGTTACAGGGGGCCTGCTTTCTTT. Amino acids: CASSYRGPAFF.

This clone was observed a handful of times. V and J are TRBV4-2 and TRBJ1-3; TRBD1 is a possible D gene (6 bases). The CDR3 covers 15 residues. The germline V and J ends were trimmed by 1 base and 2 bases, with 9 bases remaining between them. Looked up from germline, CDR1 is LGHNA and CDR2 is YNFKEQ. The CDR3 here is CASSQVSGAGNTIYF. The CDR3 nucleotides are TGTGCCAGCAGCCAAGTTTCAGGGGCTGGAAACACCATATATTTT.

DNA for the CDR3: TGTGCCAGCAGCGGAAGAGGAAGCTCTGGAAACACCATATATTTT. It is translated as CASSGRGSSGNTIYF. The chain recombines TRBV9 with TRBJ1-3; no firm D call. This CDR3 is built from 15 residues. Germline V gene lookup returns CDR1 SGDLS and CDR2 YYNGEE. V was clipped by 3 bases and J by 0 bases, with 10 bases between them. Full variable domain (remainder filled in from reference TRBV9 and TRBJ1-3): DSGVTQTPKHLITATGQRVTLRCSPRSGDLSVYWYQQSLDQGLQFLIQYYNGEERAKGNILERFSAQQFPDLHSELNLSSLELGDSALYFCASSGRGSSGNTIYFGEGSWLTVV.

The rearrangement joins TRBV29-1 to TRBJ1-2, with 9 bases matching TRBD1. The CDR3 is made up of 15 amino acids. After removal of 4 bases from V and 1 base from J, the junction contained 7 bases not matched to a gene. Germline V CDR1 and CDR2: SQVTM, ANQGSEA. CDR3: CSVVEQGAVNYGYTF. CDR3 sequence (DNA): TGCAGCGTTGTAGAACAGGGGGCAGTTAACTATGGCTACACCTTC.

This chain links TRBV5-1 with TRBJ2-7, with 8 bases lining up with TRBD2. V trimming: 4 bases; J trimming: 5 bases; junction bases outside the gene matches: 8. From germline, CDR1 is SGHRS and CDR2 YFSETQ. The CDR3 sequence is 14 residues long. Written as DNA, the CDR3 is TGCGCCAGCAGCCCGGGAGGGGCAGTACACGAGCAGTACTTC. Protein: CASSPGGAVHEQYF.

The chain couples TRBV4-1 to TRBJ2-3, with D maybe TRBD2 (5 bases). V was cut by 3 bases and J by 0 bases, with 19 bases left in between. Germline-derived CDR1 and CDR2 are MGHRA and YSYEKL. The CDR3 has 18 residues. CDR3 bases: TGCGCCAGCAGCCATTCGCCACGACTATCCCCTAGCACAGATACGCAGTATTTT. Translating gives CASSHSPRLSPSTDTQYF.

The chain employs TRBV9 and TRBJ2-1; 8 bases align to TRBD2. The CDR3 is made up of 16 amino acids. The ends lost 1 base at V and 3 bases at J; junction bases unmatched: 6. The germline gives CDR1 SGDLS, CDR2 YYNGEE. CDR3 in amino acids: CASSVLGGGNYNEQFF. The CDR3 bases are TGTGCCAGCAGCGTACTAGGCGGGGGGAACTACAATGAGCAGTTCTTC.